These 2 T cell receptor beta chains originate from one sample sequenced in a study of cytomegalovirus exposure and HLA in healthy donors. Researchers ran the PCR with 60 Vbeta and 13 Jbeta primers. Profiling relied on immunoSEQ multiplex PCR, and the TCRdb table lists in-frame clones only, not all of them. In the table there are 130,000 to 150,000 clones, over 75% of which are singletons. Source material: PBMCs. Source of these receptors: a man aged 25-45 years in good health and CMV-seropositive.

This clone was seen only once. The V call is TRBV28, the J call TRBJ2-7; 8 nucleotides line up with TRBD1. Germline values: CDR1 MDHEN, CDR2 SYDVKM. Losses at the gene ends were 7 bases for V and 2 bases for J; bases not matched to a gene: 10. The CDR3 spans 15 residues. Here the CDR3 reads CASTRQGPLAYEQYF. The CDR3 nucleotides are TGTGCCAGCACCCGACAGGGGCCCCTCGCCTACGAGCAGTACTTC.

V is TRBV15 and J is TRBJ2-5, with D unclear. CDR1 and CDR2 (germline): LNHNV, YYDKDF (reference sequence). The CDR3 extends over 14 amino acids. The V end was cut by 0 bases, the J end by 4 bases, with 9 bases between. For the CDR3, the DNA is TGTGCCACCAGCAGAGATCGGGTCGGAGAGACCCAGTACTTC. Protein product: CATSRDRVGETQYF.